This entry lists 12 T cell receptor beta chains sequenced from one sample in a study of post-analysis software for immune sequencing data (dated by TCRdb to the mid-2010s). Broad study findings and their caveats: Roughly 5 TRBV segments, including TRBV5-6, TRBV5-1 and TRBV20-1, were significantly more frequent in patients than controls.

Library preparation used PCR. Sequencer: Illumina HiSeq 2500. To reduce PCR and sequencing biases, unique molecular identifiers were incorporated into the TCR beta cDNA libraries. The public reads were run again by TCRdb, first through fastp at Q25 and then through MiXCR, and only productive beta chains were kept. Rows matching on CDR3 protein sequence are summarized as one entry with the most common DNA and genes. The sample table shows around 440,000 distinct CDR3 sequences, and under 55% are seen once. Of the sample, 12% is held by the ten largest clones. No antigen has been identified for these receptors. Sequencing was carried out using blood. The receptors come from a girl aged 10-17 years with multiple sclerosis.

The sample holds one count of this clonotype. The junction shows a germline mismatch at one end, possibly a read error. The CDR3 spells CASSVYSRQGTQYF. DNA for the CDR3: TGCGCCAGCAGCGTCTATAGCAGACAAGGGACCCAGTACTTC. The chain recombines TRBV5-1 with TRBJ2-5; D remains ambiguous. The length of the CDR3 is 14 residues. From germline, CDR1 is SGHRS and CDR2 YFSETQ.

The chain employs TRBV3-1 and TRBJ2-7, with TRBD2 matching 16 bases. Germline CDR1 and CDR2: LGHDT and YNNKEL (reference sequence). The V gene end was trimmed by 4 bases and the J gene end by 2 bases; junction bases not matched to a gene: 8. This CDR3 contains 18 residues. CDR3 protein: CASSLGTSGRAGPYEQYF. In nucleotides, the CDR3 is TGTGCCAGCAGCCTCGGGACTAGCGGGAGGGCCGGCCCCTACGAGCAGTACTTC.

This chain uses TRBV6-1 with TRBJ1-5; 9 bases match TRBD1. Germline V gene lookup returns CDR1 MNHNS and CDR2 SASEGT. The CDR3 runs 14 residues. V lost 6 bases to trimming and J lost 7 bases; unmatched junction nucleotides: 7. CDR3 amino acids: CASRDPGQGQPQHF. The DNA for the CDR3 is TGTGCCAGCAGGGATCCGGGACAGGGCCAGCCCCAGCATTTT.

The chain employs TRBV4-3 and TRBJ2-1; 8 bases are shared with TRBD2. V lost 1 base to trimming and J lost 6 bases; unmatched junction nucleotides: 5. This CDR3 contains 15 residues. The germline V gene encodes CDR1 LGHNA and CDR2 YSLEER. In DNA, the CDR3 is TGCGCCAGCAGCCAAGGAACGGGAGGGCCCAATGAGCAGTTCTTC. This gives the protein CASSQGTGGPNEQFF.

The J gene is TRBJ1-5, the V gene TRBV5-1; D not certain. The J call may be faulty, since TRBJ2-2 better matches the DNA end. This CDR3 contains 12 residues. CDR1 and CDR2 from the germline V gene are SGHRS and YFSETQ. For the CDR3, the DNA is TGCGCCAGCAGCTTGATTGCCGGGGAGCTGTTTTTT. Amino acid sequence: CASSLIAGELFF.

The chain has TRBV7-9 and TRBJ2-4; D assignment may be TRBD1 or TRBD2 (6 bases each). TRBJ2-5 matches the DNA end more closely, so the J call is doubtful. Germline V gene sequence: CDR1 SEHNR, CDR2 FQNEAQ (reference sequence). The CDR3 extends over 14 amino acids. CDR3 sequence: CASSLEGGQKTQYF. DNA of the CDR3: TGTGCCAGCAGCTTAGAAGGGGGGCAGAAGACCCAGTACTTC.

The V and J genes are TRBV20-1 and TRBJ1-2; 8 nucleotides agree with TRBD1. This CDR3 is 16 amino acids long. Germline-derived CDR1 and CDR2 are DFQATT and SNEGSKA (reference sequence). J gave up 4 bases and V 6 bases, and 16 bases lay outside the gene matches. CDR3 region: CSAPRGQGVAGYGYTF. CDR3 sequence (DNA): TGCAGTGCCCCCCGAGGACAGGGAGTGGCGGGCTATGGCTACACCTTC.

Comment on this clonotype: The missing conserved phenylalanine or tryptophan at the end of this CDR3 makes a read error likely. The V and J genes are TRBV6-6 and TRBJ2-1; 8 positions agree with TRBD1. V lost 6 bases to trimming and J lost 5 bases; unmatched junction nucleotides: 6. CDR3 length: 14 amino acids. Looked up from germline, CDR1 is MNHNY and CDR2 is SVGAGI (reference sequence). CDR3 region: CASSNDRGHNEQFL. CDR3 nucleotide sequence: TGTGCCAGCAGCAATGACAGGGGCCACAATGAGCAGTTCTTA.

In its sample, this clonotype was seen a few times. The chain employs TRBV7-2 and TRBJ2-3, with 12 nucleotides matching TRBD2. This CDR3 is 15 amino acids long. V lost 9 bases to trimming and J lost 6 bases; unmatched junction nucleotides: 10. Germline values: CDR1 SGHTA, CDR2 FQGNSA. The CDR3 DNA sequence: TGTGCCAGTGGGACTAGCGGGTGGGGTGGGGATACGCAGTATTTT. As protein: CASGTSGWGGDTQYF.

The CDR3 sequence: CASSPGPRLAGAETQYF. As DNA, the CDR3 is TGTGCCAGCAGCCCCGGCCCGCGACTAGCGGGAGCTGAGACCCAGTACTTC. The V call is TRBV7-3, the J call TRBJ2-5; 12 bases align to TRBD2. Germline trimming cut 5 bases from V and 5 bases from J; bases unmatched to any gene: 12. Germline V gene sequence: CDR1 SGHTA, CDR2 FQGTGA. The CDR3 runs to 17 residues.

The chain has TRBV20-1 and TRBJ2-1; TRBD2 aligns across 8 bases. CDR1 and CDR2 from the germline V gene are DFQATT and SNEGSKA (reference sequence). The CDR3 extends over 19 amino acids. The trim removed 0 bases at V and 8 bases at J, leaving 21 bases unmatched. CDR3 amino acids: CSARDMSPKVTAGVDEQFF. DNA for the CDR3: TGCAGTGCTAGAGACATGTCGCCCAAGGTGACAGCGGGAGTGGATGAGCAGTTCTTC.

This clonotype was detected only a few times. The chain has TRBV7-6 and TRBJ2-5, with 13 bases that match TRBD2. V lost 5 bases and J lost 4; bases outside the gene matches: 13. Germline-derived CDR1 and CDR2 are SGHVS and FNYEAQ. The CDR3 extends over 18 amino acids. The CDR3 spells CASSASGTSGTLGETQYF. For the CDR3, the DNA is TGTGCCAGCAGCGCCTCCGGGACTAGCGGGACCCTGGGAGAGACCCAGTACTTC.